This TCR beta chain was documented in a study of PD-L1 blockade in urothelial cancer. Study-wide background: Each blood sample yielded a median of about 150,000 T cells.

The time point: pretreatment peripheral blood. Urothelial carcinoma in patients was locally advanced or metastatic. Anywhere from 1 to 8 samples came from each patient, spanning pretreatment and on-treatment. With 4 bases clipped from V and 11 bases from J, the junction kept 7 bases outside the gene matches. The CDR3 is made up of 13 amino acids. CDR1 and CDR2 from the germline V gene are WNHNN and SYGVQD (reference sequence). Spike-ins of synthetic TCR analog templates went into each PCR. Sequencing was performed with immunoSEQ multiplex PCR; in TCRdb, only in-frame clones are kept and a portion is missing. The repertoire holds roughly 51,000 clones, with roughly 78% as singletons.

The gene calls are TRBV10-1 and TRBJ1-1; TRBD1 aligns across 10 bases. The starting material was PBMCs, obtained around atezolizumab (anti-PD-L1) treatment. This TCR came from a man aged 70-80 years with urothelial cancer. This CDR3 is CASSAEGQGEAFF. CDR3 nucleotides: TGCGCCAGCAGTGCCGAAGGACAGGGGGAGGCTTTCTTT.